These T cell receptor beta chains were read from a single sample in a study of T-cell reconstitution after alpha-beta-depleted transplantation in children. TCRdb independently ran MiXCR on the PCR reads; one entry per CDR3 protein. Of 200,000 to 300,000 distinct CDR3 sequences listed, roughly 25% are singletons. The source was PBMCs, collected before TCRalphabeta/CD19-depleted stem cell transplant. These receptors were collected from a girl aged 2 to 9 with Fanconi anemia, due to receive a stem cell transplant. Each CDR3 is given with its conserved first and last residue. Fields, in order: clone size, J gene, V gene, D gene, CDR3 DNA, CDR3 protein. D genes are given only for firm matches. Size is omitted from some rows. Given values are once, few, many or a class for expanded clones.

>.|TRBJ2-2|TRBV10-3|.
TGTGCCATTTCCAGGGAAAACACCAGGGAGCTGTTTTTT
CAISRENTRELFF
>.|TRBJ2-1|TRBV20-1|TRBD2
TGCAGTGCTAGAGAGGGCGGGAGCTCCTACAATGAGCAGTTCTTC
CSAREGGSSYNEQFF
>.|TRBJ2-7|TRBV20-1|TRBD2
TGCAGTGCTAGAGATCGCGGGAGTCTCGCCTACGAGCAGTACTTC
CSARDRGSLAYEQYF
>once|TRBJ2-4|TRBV6-5|.
TGTGCCAGCAGTTCTTTGAGGGAGGACATTCAGTACTTC
CASSSLREDIQYF
>.|TRBJ2-6|TRBV29-1|.
TGCAGCGTTGAACGTGGCTCTGGGGCCAACGTCCTGACTTTC
CSVERGSGANVLTF
>.|TRBJ2-3|TRBV29-1|TRBD1
TGCAGCGTTGTGGGGGGGACAGGGGCAGATACGCAGTATTTT
CSVVGGTGADTQYF
>few|TRBJ1-1|TRBV7-9|.
TGTGCCAGCACAGAGCGGGGCGGCACGTTGAACACTGAAGCTTTCTTT
CASTERGGTLNTEAFF
>.|TRBJ2-1|TRBV7-3|.
TGTGCCAGCAGCTTAACCATTGGCAATGAGCAGTTCTTC
CASSLTIGNEQFF
>few|TRBJ2-1|TRBV29-1|.
TGCAGCGTTGAAGCCCTTCCCGGGGGGCTCTCCTACAATGAGCAGTTCTTC
CSVEALPGGLSYNEQFF
>.|TRBJ2-7|TRBV7-8|.
TGTGCCAGCAGCTTAGCGCTTTCTAGCACTTACGAGCAGTACTTC
CASSLALSSTYEQYF
>.|TRBJ2-1|TRBV5-1|TRBD2
TGCGCCAGCAGGTTCCTAGCGGGAGTTTACACTAACAATGAGCAGTTCTTC
CASRFLAGVYTNNEQFF
>.|TRBJ2-7|TRBV5-1|.
TGCGCCAGCAGCTTGGAGGCCAACTCCTACGAGCAGTACTTC
CASSLEANSYEQYF
>many|TRBJ1-2|TRBV29-1|.
TGCAGCGTTGTCATGCATGGTCACTATGGCTACACCTTC
CSVVMHGHYGYTF
>many|TRBJ2-1|TRBV27|.
TGTGCCAGCAGCAAAGGGACATCCACGTACAATGAGCAGTTCTTC
CASSKGTSTYNEQFF
>few|TRBJ2-1|TRBV20-1|.
TGCAGTGCCCCAACGTGGGTGGCTTACAATGAGCAGTTCTTC
CSAPTWVAYNEQFF
>.|TRBJ2-7|TRBV20-1|TRBD1
TGCAGTGCCGTCACCCGGACAGGCAGAGCCTACGAGCAGTACTTC
CSAVTRTGRAYEQYF
>many|TRBJ2-7|TRBV5-1|.
TGCGCCAGCAGCTTGGAAGGGGGGAGAGGGTACGAGCAGTACTTC
CASSLEGGRGYEQYF
>once|TRBJ2-1|TRBV29-1|TRBD1
TGCAGCGGAAACAGGGGAAGGAATGAGCAGTTCTTC
CSGNRGRNEQFF
>.|TRBJ1-1|TRBV29-1|.
TGCAGCGTGGGTAGGGGGATGGACACTGAAGCTTTCTTT
CSVGRGMDTEAFF
>many|TRBJ2-1|TRBV7-2|.
TGTGCCAGCAGCTTAGGCAACCCCTACAATGAGCAGTTCTTC
CASSLGNPYNEQFF
>.|TRBJ2-4|TRBV29-1|.
TGCAGCGTTGAAAGAGGGGTGGGCATTCAGTACTTC
CSVERGVGIQYF
>many|TRBJ2-7|TRBV20-1|.
TGCAGTGCTAGAAACGCCGATACCCTAGTGAACGAGCAGTACTTC
CSARNADTLVNEQYF
>few|TRBJ2-1|TRBV29-1|.
TGCAGCGCCCATGGGGACTTACCGACTGACTCCTACAATGAGCAGTTCTTC
CSAHGDLPTDSYNEQFF
>.|TRBJ2-1|TRBV29-1|.
TGCAGCGGGCTCCCCACCTACAATGAGCAGTTCTTC
CSGLPTYNEQFF
>few|TRBJ2-5|TRBV29-1|.
TGCAGCGTTCACGATCTTTACAGGGTTAGGGGAGAGACCCAGTACTTC
CSVHDLYRVRGETQYF
>.|TRBJ2-1|TRBV4-2|.
TGTGCCAGCAGCCAAGTGGGCGGCAATGAGCAGTTCTTC
CASSQVGGNEQFF
>.|TRBJ2-1|TRBV29-1|.
TGCAGCGTACAGGGCTCCTACAATGAGCAGTTCTTC
CSVQGSYNEQFF
>many|TRBJ2-7|TRBV6-5|TRBD2
TGTGCCAGCAGTTACCTACCGGGCGGGAGGTCCTACGAGCAGTACTTC
CASSYLPGGRSYEQYF
>.|TRBJ1-3|TRBV29-1|.
TGCAGCGTTGCTCAAACAGGGACTCCGGGAAACACCATATATTTT
CSVAQTGTPGNTIYF
>many|TRBJ2-1|TRBV20-1|.
TGCAGTGCTAGAGGGGGAAGCGGGTCGTACAATGAGCAGTTCTTC
CSARGGSGSYNEQFF
>.|TRBJ2-7|TRBV6-1|.
TGTGCCAGCAGTGATGAGACCGGGTCCTACGAGCAGTACTTC
CASSDETGSYEQYF
>many|TRBJ2-3|TRBV9|.
TGTGCCAGCAGCGTCGCCTCCACAGATACGCAGTATTTT
CASSVASTDTQYF
>.|TRBJ1-2|TRBV27|.
TGTGCCAGCAGTTTAGGATGGAGCGGATATGGCTACACCTTC
CASSLGWSGYGYTF
>.|TRBJ1-2|TRBV12-5|.
TGTGCTAGTGGTTTGGTAGAAGCAGGATCGAACTATGGCTACACCTTC
CASGLVEAGSNYGYTF
>.|TRBJ2-1|TRBV28|TRBD2
TGTGCCAGCAGTTTATGGTTAGCGGGAGATCCCGACAATGAGCAGTTCTTC
CASSLWLAGDPDNEQFF
>.|TRBJ2-1|TRBV5-1|TRBD2
TGCGCCAGCAGCATCTCCGGGACTAGCGGTCATGAGCAGTTCTTC
CASSISGTSGHEQFF
>.|TRBJ2-1|TRBV29-1|TRBD2
TGCAGCGTTGAGGAACGGCAGGGACTAGCGGGAGTCTTCTACAATGAGCAGTTCTTC
CSVEERQGLAGVFYNEQFF
>many|TRBJ2-7|TRBV12-3/TRBV12-4|.
TGTGCCAGCAGTTTCGCCTACGAGCAGTACTTC
CASSFAYEQYF
>many|TRBJ2-7|TRBV20-1|TRBD1
TGCAGTGCTAAACCGGGACAGCGGAGCTCCTACGAGCAGTACTTC
CSAKPGQRSSYEQYF
>many|TRBJ2-1|TRBV4-2|.
TGTGCCAGCAGCCAAGTACTAGCAAGTGGTTACAATGAGCAGTTCTTC
CASSQVLASGYNEQFF
>.|TRBJ2-5|TRBV20-1|TRBD1
TGCAGTGCTGGGGGACAGGAAGAGACCCAGTACTTC
CSAGGQEETQYF
>many|TRBJ2-7|TRBV15|.
TGTGCCACCAGCAGAGATGTGGGATTTTACGCTTACGAGCAGTACTTC
CATSRDVGFYAYEQYF
>many|TRBJ1-1|TRBV12-3/TRBV12-4|TRBD1
TGTGCCAGCAGTATCAGGACAGGGAACACTGAAGCTTTCTTT
CASSIRTGNTEAFF
>few|TRBJ2-3|TRBV2|.
TGTGCCAGCAGTGATGGCATTTCTAGCACAGATACGCAGTATTTT
CASSDGISSTDTQYF
>.|TRBJ2-7|TRBV20-1|TRBD2
TGCAGTGCTAGCCCGCAGACTAGCGGGAGCGCGGACGAGCAGTACTTC
CSASPQTSGSADEQYF
>.|TRBJ2-1|TRBV21-1|.
TGTGCCAGCAAGAAGAGGACTAGCGGGAGCTCCTACAATGAGCAGTTCTTC
CASKKRTSGSSYNEQFF
>many|TRBJ2-7|TRBV29-1|.
TGCAGCGTTGAAGGGCAGGGGAAGACCTACGAGCAGTACTTC
CSVEGQGKTYEQYF
>.|TRBJ1-1|TRBV7-9|.
TGTGCCAGCAGCTTTTCCGAAAGGCTGGGTGAAGCTTTCTTT
CASSFSERLGEAFF
>many|TRBJ2-1|TRBV24-1|.
TGTGCCACCAGTGATTTGGCAGTGAGTTACAATGAGCAGTTCTTC
CATSDLAVSYNEQFF
>.|TRBJ2-3|TRBV7-2|.
TGTGCCAGCAGCTTAGATGGGGGGCCTAGCACAGATACGCAGTATTTT
CASSLDGGPSTDTQYF
>.|TRBJ2-3|TRBV20-1|TRBD1
TGCAGTGCGATTTCCCGGACAGGGGGCGATACGCAGTATTTT
CSAISRTGGDTQYF
>many|TRBJ2-3|TRBV7-2|TRBD2
TGTGCCAGCAGCCCGGGGACTAGCGGGGGGTCCACAGATACGCAGTATTTT
CASSPGTSGGSTDTQYF
>.|TRBJ2-7|TRBV29-1|.
TGCAGCGTGGTGGAGAGGTCCTACGAGCAGTACTTC
CSVVERSYEQYF